This T cell receptor beta chain is from a study of T cell repertoires in aging, cancer and after chemotherapy. About the research overall: Pre- and post-chemotherapy samples were paired from glioblastoma patients treated with temozolomide-based therapy. Points from the study as a whole: In cancer patients, declining TCR diversity with age involved lost richness and lost evenness. In each cancer cohort, median generation probability increased across chemotherapy, suggesting thymic output rebounded.

Comment on this clonotype: Its target is not known.

Amplification of TCR beta used genomic DNA extracted from peripheral blood. The CDR3 contains 14 residues. CDR1 is DFQATT, CDR2 SNEGSKA, per germline (reference sequence). V shed 0 bases and J shed 8 bases, with 16 bases lying between them. Multiplex touch-down PCR with TRB-A/B primers amplified rearranged V-D-J TRB sequences. In TCRdb, the multiplex PCR reads were re-called with MiXCR into one record per CDR3 protein. The data hold a few thousand distinct CDR3 sequences, with 20% to 25% observed a single time. Specimen: blood. This receptor was obtained from a human donor with a solid tumor. The J gene is TRBJ1-2, the V gene TRBV20-1; no firm D call. The DNA for the CDR3 is TGCAGTGCTAGAGATCTGGGGAGTAGTTCCGGCTACACCTTC. This encodes CSARDLGSSSGYTF.